This TCR beta chain was identified in a study of cytomegalovirus exposure and HLA in healthy donors. Findings and caveats of the study: Earlier results showed most TCR beta V segments being productive about 87% or about 30% of the time.

CDR1 and CDR2 (germline): MNHNS, SASEGT. Deletions cut 5 bases from V and 5 bases from J, with 9 bases between. The CDR3 spans 13 residues. It was with 60 Vbeta and 13 Jbeta primers that the PCR ran. The table came from immunoSEQ multiplex PCR; TCRdb's copy has only in-frame clones and leaves some out. The data contain under 100,000 clones, about three quarters of them singletons. This clone appeared a few times. No antigen is known for it. Sequenced: PBMCs. The TCR originated in a human donor in good health. This chain links TRBV6-1 with TRBJ2-2, with D possibly matching TRBD2 (5 bases). The DNA of the CDR3 is TGTGCCAGCAGTCTTAGCGCTACCGGGGAGCTGTTTTTT. Translated: CASSLSATGELFF.